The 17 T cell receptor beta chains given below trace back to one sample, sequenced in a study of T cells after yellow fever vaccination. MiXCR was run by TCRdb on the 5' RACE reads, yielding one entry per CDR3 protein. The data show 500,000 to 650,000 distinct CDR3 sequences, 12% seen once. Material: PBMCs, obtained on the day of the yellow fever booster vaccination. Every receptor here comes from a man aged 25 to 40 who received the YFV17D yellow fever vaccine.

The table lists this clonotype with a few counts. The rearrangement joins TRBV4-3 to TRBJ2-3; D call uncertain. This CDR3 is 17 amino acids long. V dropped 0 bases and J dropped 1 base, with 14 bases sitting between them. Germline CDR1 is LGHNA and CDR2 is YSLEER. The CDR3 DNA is TGCGCCAGCAGCCAAGAAGCTAGTCCCTTGCGCACAGATACGCAGTATTTT. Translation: CASSQEASPLRTDTQYF.

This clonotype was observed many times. In DNA form, the CDR3 reads TGTGCCAGCAGCGTAGAAGCGGGAGGAGGAACTGAGCAGTTCTTC. Translated, it gives CASSVEAGGGTEQFF. This rearrangement joins TRBV9 to TRBJ2-1, with 9 bases that match TRBD2. This CDR3 region has 15 residues. V lost 0 bases and J lost 9; bases outside the gene matches: 7. The germline V gene encodes CDR1 SGDLS and CDR2 YYNGEE.

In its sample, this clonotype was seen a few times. The CDR3 sequence: CASSMGPNTEAFF. The CDR3 bases are TGTGCCAGCAGCATGGGACCGAACACTGAAGCTTTCTTT. The rearrangement links TRBV7-2 to TRBJ1-1; a possible D gene is TRBD1 (5 bases). Trimming removed 5 bases from V and 1 base from J, with 8 bases in between. This CDR3 has 13 residues. Germline CDR1 is SGHTA and CDR2 is FQGNSA.

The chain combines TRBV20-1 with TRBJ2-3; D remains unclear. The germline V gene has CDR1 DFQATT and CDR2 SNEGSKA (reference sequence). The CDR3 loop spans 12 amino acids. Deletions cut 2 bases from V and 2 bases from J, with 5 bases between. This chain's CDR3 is CSARRITDTQYF. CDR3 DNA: TGCAGTGCTAGACGTATCACAGATACGCAGTATTTT.

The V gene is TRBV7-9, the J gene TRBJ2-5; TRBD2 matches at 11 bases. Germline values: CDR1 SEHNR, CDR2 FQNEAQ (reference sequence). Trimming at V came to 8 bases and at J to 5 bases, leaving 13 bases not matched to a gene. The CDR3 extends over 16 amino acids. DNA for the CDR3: TGTGCCAGCTCCCAAACCCTAGCGGGAGGACGCGAGACCCAGTACTTC. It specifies CASSQTLAGGRETQYF.

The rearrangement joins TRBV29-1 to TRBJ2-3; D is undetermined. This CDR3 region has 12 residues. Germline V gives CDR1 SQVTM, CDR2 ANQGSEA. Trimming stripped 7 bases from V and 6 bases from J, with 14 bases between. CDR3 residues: CSGTPVRDTQYF. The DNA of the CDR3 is TGCAGCGGGACCCCCGTTCGGGATACGCAGTATTTT.

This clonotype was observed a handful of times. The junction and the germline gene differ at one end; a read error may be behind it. The CDR3 loop is CSVEGADYEQYF. Written as DNA, the CDR3 is TGCAGCGTGGAAGGGGCGGACTACGAGCAGTACTTC. The chain is built from TRBV29-1 and TRBJ2-7; TRBD1 might be the D (5 bases). The germline V gene has CDR1 SQVTM and CDR2 ANQGSEA. CDR3 length: 12 amino acids.

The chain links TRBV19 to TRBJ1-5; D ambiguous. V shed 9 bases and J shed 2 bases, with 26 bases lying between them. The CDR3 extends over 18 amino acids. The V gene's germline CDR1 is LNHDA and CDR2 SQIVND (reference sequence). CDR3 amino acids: CASTLFGYQDGGNQPQHF. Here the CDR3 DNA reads TGTGCCAGCACCCTCTTCGGGTACCAGGACGGGGGCAATCAGCCCCAGCATTTT.

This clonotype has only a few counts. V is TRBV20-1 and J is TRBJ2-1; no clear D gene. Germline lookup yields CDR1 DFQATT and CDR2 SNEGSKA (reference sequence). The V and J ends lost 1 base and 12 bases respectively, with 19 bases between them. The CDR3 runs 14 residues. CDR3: CSARGRDELYTQFF. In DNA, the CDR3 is TGCAGTGCTAGAGGTCGTGACGAGCTTTATACGCAGTTCTTC.

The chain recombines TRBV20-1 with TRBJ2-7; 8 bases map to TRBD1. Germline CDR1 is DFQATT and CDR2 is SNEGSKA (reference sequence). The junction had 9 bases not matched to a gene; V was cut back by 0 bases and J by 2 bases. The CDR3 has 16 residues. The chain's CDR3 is CSARDPRTGRPYEQYF. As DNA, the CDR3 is TGCAGTGCTAGAGATCCCCGGACAGGGAGGCCCTACGAGCAGTACTTC.

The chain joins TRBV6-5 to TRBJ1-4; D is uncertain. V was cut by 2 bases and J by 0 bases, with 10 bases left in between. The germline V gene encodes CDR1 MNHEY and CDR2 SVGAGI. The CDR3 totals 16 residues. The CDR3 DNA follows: TGTGCCAGCAGTTACGGCAGATGGACAACTAATGAAAAACTGTTTTTT. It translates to CASSYGRWTTNEKLFF.

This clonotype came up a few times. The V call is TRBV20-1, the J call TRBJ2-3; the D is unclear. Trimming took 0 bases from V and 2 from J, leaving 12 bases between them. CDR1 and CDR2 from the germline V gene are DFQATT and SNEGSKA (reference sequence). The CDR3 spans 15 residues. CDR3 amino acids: CSAREFSVLTDTQYF. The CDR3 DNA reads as TGCAGTGCTAGAGAATTTTCAGTACTCACAGATACGCAGTATTTT.

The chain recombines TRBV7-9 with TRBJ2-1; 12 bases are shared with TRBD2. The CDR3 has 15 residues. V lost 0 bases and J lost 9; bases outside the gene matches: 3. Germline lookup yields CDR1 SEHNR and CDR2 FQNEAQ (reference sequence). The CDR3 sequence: CASSLAPLAGGEQFF. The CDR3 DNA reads TGTGCCAGCAGCTTAGCCCCACTAGCGGGAGGTGAGCAGTTCTTC.

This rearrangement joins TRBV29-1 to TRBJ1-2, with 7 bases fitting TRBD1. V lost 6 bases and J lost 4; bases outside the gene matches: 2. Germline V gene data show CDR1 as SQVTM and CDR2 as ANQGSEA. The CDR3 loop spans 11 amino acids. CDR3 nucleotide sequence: TGCAGCGTCCGACAGGGCTATGGCTACACCTTC. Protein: CSVRQGYGYTF.

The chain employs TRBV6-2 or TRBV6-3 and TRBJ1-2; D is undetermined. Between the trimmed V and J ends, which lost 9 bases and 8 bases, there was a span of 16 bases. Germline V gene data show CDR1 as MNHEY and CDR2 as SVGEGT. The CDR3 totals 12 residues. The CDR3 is CASPPRDGGYTF. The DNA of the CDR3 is TGTGCCAGTCCGCCGAGAGACGGCGGCTACACCTTC.

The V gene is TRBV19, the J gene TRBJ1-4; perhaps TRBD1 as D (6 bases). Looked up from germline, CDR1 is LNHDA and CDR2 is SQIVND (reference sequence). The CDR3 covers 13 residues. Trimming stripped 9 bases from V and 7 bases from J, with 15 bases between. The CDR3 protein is CASAGVKGEKLFF. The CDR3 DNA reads TGTGCCAGCGCAGGGGTCAAGGGTGAAAAACTGTTTTTT.

The CDR3 is CSAREIRSSYEQYF. The CDR3, as DNA: TGCAGTGCTAGAGAAATAAGGAGCTCCTACGAGCAGTACTTC. This chain connects TRBV20-1 to TRBJ2-7, with D unclear. Germline V CDR1 and CDR2: DFQATT, SNEGSKA (reference sequence). This CDR3 comprises 14 residues. The V end was cut by 0 bases, the J end by 0 bases, with 9 bases between.